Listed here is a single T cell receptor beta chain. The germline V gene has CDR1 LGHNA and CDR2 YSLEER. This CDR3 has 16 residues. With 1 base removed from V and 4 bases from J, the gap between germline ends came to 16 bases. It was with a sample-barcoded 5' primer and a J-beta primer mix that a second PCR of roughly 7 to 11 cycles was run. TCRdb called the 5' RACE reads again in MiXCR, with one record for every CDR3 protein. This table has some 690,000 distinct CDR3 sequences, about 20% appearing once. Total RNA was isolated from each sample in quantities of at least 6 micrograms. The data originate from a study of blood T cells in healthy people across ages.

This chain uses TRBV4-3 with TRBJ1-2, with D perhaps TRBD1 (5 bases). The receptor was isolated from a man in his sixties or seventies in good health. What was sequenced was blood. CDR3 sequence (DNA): TGCGCCAGCAGCCAAGTATCCGATTGGGGGAGCTATGGCTACACCTTC. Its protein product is CASSQVSDWGSYGYTF.